The clone carrying this T cell receptor (beta chain) was counted only a few times. Its antigen is currently unknown. Germline CDR1 is SGHTA and CDR2 is FQGNSA. This CDR3 is 14 amino acids long. Trimming at V came to 5 bases and at J to 10 bases, leaving 12 bases not matched to a gene. This sample was taken from a study of T cells after yellow fever vaccination. MiXCR, applied by TCRdb to the 5' RACE reads, yields one record per CDR3 protein. The sample includes hundreds of thousands of distinct CDR3 sequences, about a fifth of them seen just once. Study-wide results and limits: Boosting was followed by the reappearance of most primary-vaccination clones (around 95% CD4, under 90% CD8).

The V gene is TRBV7-2, the J gene TRBJ1-1, with 8 bases lining up with TRBD1. This specimen consisted of PBMCs, obtained 20 to 25 days after the first yellow fever vaccination. This sequence originates from a man between 18 and 29 years old who received the YFV17D yellow fever vaccine. CDR3 bases: TGTGCCAGCAGCCCCCCCGGACAGGGAATTCTAGCTTTCTTT. Its protein product is CASSPPGQGILAFF.